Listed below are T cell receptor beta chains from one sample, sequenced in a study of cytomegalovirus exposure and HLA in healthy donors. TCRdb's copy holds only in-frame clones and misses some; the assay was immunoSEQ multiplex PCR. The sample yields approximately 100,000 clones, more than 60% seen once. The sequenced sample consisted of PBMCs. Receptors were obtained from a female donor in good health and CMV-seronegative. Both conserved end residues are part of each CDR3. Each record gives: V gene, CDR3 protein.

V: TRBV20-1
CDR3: CSSRETDTQYF

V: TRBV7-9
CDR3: CSSSFLSYEQYF

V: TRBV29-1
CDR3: CSVDSGEQFF

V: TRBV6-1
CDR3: CASSEGTSGGLNTQYF

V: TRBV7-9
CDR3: CASSLLNPDTQYF

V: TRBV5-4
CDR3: CATSTSGFSGQFF

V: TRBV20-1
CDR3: CSARGQNEQFF

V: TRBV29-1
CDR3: CSVSKGRGSNQPQHF

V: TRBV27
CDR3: CASMGGTLGTLYEQYF

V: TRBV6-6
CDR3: CASWRGQGAWGYTF

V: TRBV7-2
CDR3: CASLRTSGGLTTLNEQFF

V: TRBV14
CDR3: CASSQYSQGPLYGYTF

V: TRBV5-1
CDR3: CASSSGLAEETQYF

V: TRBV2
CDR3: CASSDEVTDTQYF

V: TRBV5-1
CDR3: CASSTTQGEAFF

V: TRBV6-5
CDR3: CASTQGGIYGYTF

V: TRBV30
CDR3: CAWSVAGRRAQPQHF

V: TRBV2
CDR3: CASSSPLLADTQYF

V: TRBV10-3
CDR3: CAISAANEKLFF

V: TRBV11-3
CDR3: CASSLRAGSTDTQYF

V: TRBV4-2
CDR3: CASSQDDSDKSSGGAYEQYF

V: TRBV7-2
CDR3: CASSFHLDSNSPLHF

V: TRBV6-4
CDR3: CASSTATTGAKYNEQFF

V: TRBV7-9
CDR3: CASSEQGARTEKLFF

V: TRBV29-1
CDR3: CSVVLQGRTQYF

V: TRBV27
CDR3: CASSLMPRGGAGNTIYF

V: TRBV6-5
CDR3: CASHSGVTDTQYF

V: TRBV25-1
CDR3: CASSATGANQPQHF

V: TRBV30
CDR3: CAWSDRASPLHF

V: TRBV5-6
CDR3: CASSPGRGNYGYTF

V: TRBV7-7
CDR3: CASSSGQGAGANVLTF

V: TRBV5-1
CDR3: CASSLGTTDTQYF

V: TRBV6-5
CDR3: CASSTGYNEQFF

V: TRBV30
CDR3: CAWTRQGNEKLFF

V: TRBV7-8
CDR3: CASSPRTGGTEAFF

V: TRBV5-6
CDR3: CASSTKKGTEYGYTF

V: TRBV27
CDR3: CASRTGSIRAGSPLHF

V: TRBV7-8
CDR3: CASSPESYEQYF

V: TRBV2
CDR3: CASSEERRTQYF

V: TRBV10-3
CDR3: CAISLSTGLTGELFF

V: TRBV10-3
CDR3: CAIRGLGQETQYF

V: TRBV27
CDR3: CASSLGTGGYGYTF

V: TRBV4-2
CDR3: CASSQEEGAPTYEQCF

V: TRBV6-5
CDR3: CASSYSTGGGYEQYF

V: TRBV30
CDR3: CAWSVDLGPTEAFF

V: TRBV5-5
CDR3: CASSFGTDYGYTF

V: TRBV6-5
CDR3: CASSALALPSDTQYF

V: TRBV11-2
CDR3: CASSLRQGGSYNEQFF